Listed below are T cell receptor beta chains from one sample, sequenced in a study of OX40 agonist ivuxolimab in advanced cancers. Some clones are missing from TCRdb's copy, which holds only in-frame ones; the method was immunoSEQ multiplex PCR. Among about 84,000 clones listed, about 94% were seen once. This sample comprised CD4+ or CD8+ T cells sorted from blood, obtained in a trial of the OX40 agonist ivuxolimab. The receptors come from an adult with an advanced solid tumor such as melanoma, head and neck, liver or kidney cancer. Each CDR3 is given with its conserved first and last residue. The D gene is left open where the match is weak. Only some rows state a clone size, as once, few, many or a class for expanded clones.

J gene	CDR3 length	V gene	clone size	D gene	CDR3 DNA	CDR3 protein
TRBJ2-7	11	TRBV20-1	-	-	TGCAGTGCTAGAGTCGCGGGCGAGCAGTACTTC	CSARVAGEQYF
TRBJ2-7	14	TRBV27	-	TRBD1	TGTGCCAGCAGTCCCGGGACAGGCTTCTACGAGCAGTACTTC	CASSPGTGFYEQYF
TRBJ2-2	14	TRBV5-6	-	-	TGTGCCAGCAGCGAGAAAACTAGGGGCGGGGAGCTGTTTTTT	CASSEKTRGGELFF
TRBJ2-2	14	TRBV18	-	-	TGTGCCAGCTCACCACCGACGGACACCGGGGAGCTGTTTTTT	CASSPPTDTGELFF
TRBJ1-2	12	TRBV9	once	-	TGTGCCAGCAAGGCAGGGGACTCCGGCTACACCTTC	CASKAGDSGYTF
TRBJ2-7	15	TRBV9	-	TRBD2	TGTGCCAGCAGCCCCGGACTAGCGGGATCCTACGAGCAGTACTTC	CASSPGLAGSYEQYF
TRBJ2-1	12	TRBV5-1	-	TRBD1	TGCGCCAGCAGCCTATTAGACAGGGACAAGTTCTTC	CASSLLDRDKFF
TRBJ2-5	13	TRBV11-2	few	-	TGTGCCAGCAGCCTGGGGCCGCACGAGACCCAGTACTTC	CASSLGPHETQYF
TRBJ2-1	14	TRBV4-2	-	-	TGTGCCAGCAGCCAAGTGAGCAGTAACTATGAGCAGTTCTTC	CASSQVSSNYEQFF
TRBJ2-7	14	TRBV19	-	TRBD2	TGTGCCAGTAGTATGGGGACTAGCGGCTACGAGCAGTACTTC	CASSMGTSGYEQYF
TRBJ2-7	14	TRBV6-6	-	-	TGTGCCAGCAGTTACCTTAGGGGGACCTACGAGCAGTACTTC	CASSYLRGTYEQYF
TRBJ2-7	15	TRBV10-3	-	TRBD2	TGTGCCATCAGCGAGACTAGCGGGAGGGCCTACGAGCAGTACTTC	CAISETSGRAYEQYF
TRBJ2-5	12	TRBV19	-	-	TGTGCCAGTAGTGATCCCGGGACTCCCATGGACTTC	CASSDPGTPMDF